A selection of T cell receptor beta chains follows, all from one sample in a study of response to subunit inactivated influenza vaccine. From the RT-PCR reads, TCRdb called clonotypes with MiXCR, one entry per CDR3 protein. This repertoire shows fewer than 650,000 distinct CDR3 sequences, under 15% found once; its top ten account for around 13%. Sample: PBMCs from blood, taken 40 to 50 days after vaccination. These receptors originate from a man between 45 and 60 years old who received an inactivated influenza vaccine. Both conserved end residues are part of each CDR3. The D gene is left open where the match is weak. Expanded clones are given a class, and other clones once, few, many or no size at all.

v_call: TRBV4-3; d_call: .; clone_size: .; j_call: TRBJ1-4; cdr3_aa: CASSQDRGTTNEKLFF; cdr3_nt: TGCGCCAGCAGCCAAGATAGGGGTACGACTAATGAAAAACTGTTTTTT
v_call: TRBV20-1; d_call: TRBD1; clone_size: many; j_call: TRBJ1-1; cdr3_aa: CSAPQGLNTEAFF; cdr3_nt: TGCAGTGCCCCACAGGGGTTGAACACTGAAGCTTTCTTT
v_call: TRBV24-1; d_call: .; clone_size: many; j_call: TRBJ2-3; cdr3_aa: CATSARRRVNTDTQYF; cdr3_nt: TGTGCCACCAGTGCCCGGAGGCGGGTGAACACAGATACGCAGTATTTT
v_call: TRBV5-1; d_call: .; clone_size: .; j_call: TRBJ2-1; cdr3_aa: CASSLEGRGNSEQFF; cdr3_nt: TGCGCCAGCAGCTTGGAGGGCCGGGGGAACAGTGAGCAGTTCTTC
v_call: TRBV9; d_call: .; clone_size: many; j_call: TRBJ1-6; cdr3_aa: CASSVTEFKPLHF; cdr3_nt: TGTGCCAGCAGCGTAACAGAGTTTAAACCCCTCCACTTT
v_call: TRBV29-1; d_call: .; clone_size: .; j_call: TRBJ2-7; cdr3_aa: CSVAGTPYEQYF; cdr3_nt: TGCAGCGTTGCCGGGACACCTTACGAGCAGTACTTC
v_call: TRBV4-3; d_call: TRBD1; clone_size: many; j_call: TRBJ2-5; cdr3_aa: CASSQDRGETQYF; cdr3_nt: TGCGCCAGCAGCCAGGACAGGGGAGAGACCCAGTACTTC
v_call: TRBV10-3; d_call: TRBD2; clone_size: few; j_call: TRBJ2-5; cdr3_aa: CAISTGLAGQETQYF; cdr3_nt: TGTGCCATCAGCACGGGACTAGCGGGACAAGAGACCCAGTACTTC
v_call: TRBV7-9; d_call: .; clone_size: .; j_call: TRBJ2-2; cdr3_aa: CASSLPGAGNTGELFF; cdr3_nt: TGTGCCAGCAGCTTACCAGGGGCAGGGAACACCGGGGAGCTGTTTTTT
v_call: TRBV5-1; d_call: .; clone_size: .; j_call: TRBJ2-2; cdr3_aa: CASSEQGLNTGELFF; cdr3_nt: TGCGCCAGCAGCGAACAGGGTTTAAACACCGGGGAGCTGTTTTTT
v_call: TRBV7-9; d_call: .; clone_size: few; j_call: TRBJ2-4; cdr3_aa: CASSFPGDIQYF; cdr3_nt: TGTGCCAGCAGCTTCCCGGGGGACATTCAGTACTTC
v_call: TRBV20-1; d_call: .; clone_size: few; j_call: TRBJ2-3; cdr3_aa: CSARFNTDTQYF; cdr3_nt: TGCAGTGCTCGATTCAACACAGATACGCAGTATTTT
v_call: TRBV7-9; d_call: .; clone_size: few; j_call: TRBJ2-7; cdr3_aa: CASSLEVPIYGDEQYF; cdr3_nt: TGTGCCAGCAGCTTAGAGGTTCCGATCTACGGGGACGAGCAGTACTTC
v_call: TRBV5-1; d_call: TRBD2; clone_size: .; j_call: TRBJ2-1; cdr3_aa: CASSLASGSGANEQFF; cdr3_nt: TGCGCCAGCAGCTTGGCTAGCGGGAGCGGGGCCAATGAGCAGTTCTTC
v_call: TRBV28; d_call: .; clone_size: .; j_call: TRBJ2-1; cdr3_aa: CASSLPGPLPDEQFF; cdr3_nt: TGTGCCAGCAGTCTCCCCGGGCCCCTGCCCGATGAGCAGTTCTTC
v_call: TRBV18; d_call: .; clone_size: .; j_call: TRBJ2-2; cdr3_aa: CASSPPSGLGGELFF; cdr3_nt: TGTGCCAGCTCACCACCGAGTGGGCTCGGCGGGGAGCTGTTTTTT
v_call: TRBV5-1; d_call: .; clone_size: many; j_call: TRBJ2-5; cdr3_aa: CASRTSEAGTQYF; cdr3_nt: TGCGCCAGCAGGACTAGTGAGGCGGGGACCCAGTACTTC
v_call: TRBV12-3/TRBV12-4; d_call: TRBD2; clone_size: .; j_call: TRBJ2-5; cdr3_aa: CASTVAGEETQYF; cdr3_nt: TGTGCCAGCACCGTAGCGGGAGAGGAGACCCAGTACTTC
v_call: TRBV7-2; d_call: .; clone_size: many; j_call: TRBJ2-5; cdr3_aa: CASSLSVTHQETQYF; cdr3_nt: TGTGCCAGCAGCTTATCCGTGACTCACCAAGAGACCCAGTACTTC
v_call: TRBV20-1; d_call: .; clone_size: few; j_call: TRBJ2-1; cdr3_aa: CSAPSLENNEQFF; cdr3_nt: TGCAGTGCCCCTTCCCTAGAAAACAATGAGCAGTTCTTC